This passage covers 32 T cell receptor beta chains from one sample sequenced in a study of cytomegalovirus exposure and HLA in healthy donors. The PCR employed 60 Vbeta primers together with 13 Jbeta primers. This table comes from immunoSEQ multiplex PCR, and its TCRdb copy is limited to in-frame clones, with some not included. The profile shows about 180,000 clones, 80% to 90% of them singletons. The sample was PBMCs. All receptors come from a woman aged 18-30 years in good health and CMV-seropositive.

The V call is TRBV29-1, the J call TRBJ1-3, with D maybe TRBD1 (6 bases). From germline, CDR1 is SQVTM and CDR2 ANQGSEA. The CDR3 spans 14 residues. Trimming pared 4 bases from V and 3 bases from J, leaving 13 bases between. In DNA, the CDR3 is TGCAGCGTTGTGCTGGGGGCGGTTGGAAACACCATATATTTT. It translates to CSVVLGAVGNTIYF.

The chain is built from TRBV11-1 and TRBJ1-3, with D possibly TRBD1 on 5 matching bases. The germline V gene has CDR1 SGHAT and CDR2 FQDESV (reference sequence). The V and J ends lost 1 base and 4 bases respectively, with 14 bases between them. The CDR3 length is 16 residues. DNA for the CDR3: TGTGCCAGCAGCTTAGGTGCGGGGCGGACCGGAAACACCATATATTTT. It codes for CASSLGAGRTGNTIYF.

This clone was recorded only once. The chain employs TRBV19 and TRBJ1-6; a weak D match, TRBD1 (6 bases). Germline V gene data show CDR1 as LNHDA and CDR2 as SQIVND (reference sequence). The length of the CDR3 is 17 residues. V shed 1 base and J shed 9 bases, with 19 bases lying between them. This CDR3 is CASSIGPTGYPPSPLHF. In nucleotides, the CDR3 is TGTGCCAGTAGTATAGGCCCCACAGGGTATCCACCTTCACCCCTCCACTTT.

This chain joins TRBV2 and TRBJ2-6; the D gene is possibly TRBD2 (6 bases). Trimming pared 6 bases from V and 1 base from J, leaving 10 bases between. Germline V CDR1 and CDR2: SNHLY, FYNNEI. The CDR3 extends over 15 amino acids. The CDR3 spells CASRQEGSGANVLTF. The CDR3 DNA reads TGTGCCAGCAGACAGGAGGGGTCTGGGGCCAACGTCCTGACTTTC.

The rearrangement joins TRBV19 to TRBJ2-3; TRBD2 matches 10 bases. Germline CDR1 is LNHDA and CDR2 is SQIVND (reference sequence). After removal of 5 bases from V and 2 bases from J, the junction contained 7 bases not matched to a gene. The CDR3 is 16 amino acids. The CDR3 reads CASSPQTSGLTDTQYF. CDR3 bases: TGTGCCAGTAGTCCTCAGACTAGCGGGCTCACAGATACGCAGTATTTT. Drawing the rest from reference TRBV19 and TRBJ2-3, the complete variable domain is DGGITQSPKYLFRKEGQNVTLSCEQNLNHDAMYWYRQDPGQGLRLIYYSQIVNDFQKGDIAEGYSVSREKKESFPLTVTSAQKNPTAFYLCASSPQTSGLTDTQYFGPGTRLTVL.

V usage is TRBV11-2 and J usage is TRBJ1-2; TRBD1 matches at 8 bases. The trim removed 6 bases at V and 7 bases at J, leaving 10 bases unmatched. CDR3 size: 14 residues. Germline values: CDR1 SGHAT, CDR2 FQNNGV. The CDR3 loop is CASREQTGAGGYTF. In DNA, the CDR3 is TGTGCCAGCAGGGAACAGACAGGGGCGGGTGGCTACACCTTC.

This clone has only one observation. The CDR3 DNA is TGCGCCAGCAGCATACGACAGGGCACAGATACGCAGTATTTT. Protein product: CASSIRQGTDTQYF. The gene calls are TRBV5-1 and TRBJ2-3; TRBD1 might be the D (6 bases). The CDR3 is 14 amino acids. Trimming removed 4 bases at V and 1 base at J, with 10 bases between. The V gene's germline CDR1 is SGHRS and CDR2 YFSETQ.

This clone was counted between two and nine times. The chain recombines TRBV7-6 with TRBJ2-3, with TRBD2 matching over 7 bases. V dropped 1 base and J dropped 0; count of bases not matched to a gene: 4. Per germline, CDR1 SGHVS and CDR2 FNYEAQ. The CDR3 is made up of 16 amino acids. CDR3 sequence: CASSLVGGYSTDTQYF. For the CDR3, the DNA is TGTGCCAGCAGCTTAGTGGGGGGGTACAGCACAGATACGCAGTATTTT.

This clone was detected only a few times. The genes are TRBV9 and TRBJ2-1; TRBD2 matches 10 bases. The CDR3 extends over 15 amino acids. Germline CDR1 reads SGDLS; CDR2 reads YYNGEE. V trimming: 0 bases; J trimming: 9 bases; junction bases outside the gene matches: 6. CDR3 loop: CASSVESGGASEQFF. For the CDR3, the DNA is TGTGCCAGCAGCGTAGAGAGCGGGGGGGCCAGTGAGCAGTTCTTC. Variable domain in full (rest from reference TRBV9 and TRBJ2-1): DSGVTQTPKHLITATGQRVTLRCSPRSGDLSVYWYQQSLDQGLQFLIQYYNGEERAKGNILERFSAQQFPDLHSELNLSSLELGDSALYFCASSVESGGASEQFFGPGTRLTVL.

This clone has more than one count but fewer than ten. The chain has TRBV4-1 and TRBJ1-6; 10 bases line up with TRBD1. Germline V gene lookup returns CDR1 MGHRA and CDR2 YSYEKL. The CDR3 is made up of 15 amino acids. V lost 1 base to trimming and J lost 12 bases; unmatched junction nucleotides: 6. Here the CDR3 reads CASSQAGTGDVPLHF. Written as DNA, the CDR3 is TGCGCCAGCAGCCAAGCGGGGACAGGGGACGTACCCCTCCACTTT.

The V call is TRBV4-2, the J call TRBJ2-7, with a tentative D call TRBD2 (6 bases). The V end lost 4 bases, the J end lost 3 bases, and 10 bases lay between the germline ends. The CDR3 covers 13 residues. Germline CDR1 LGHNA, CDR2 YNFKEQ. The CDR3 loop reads CASSPEGLYEQYF. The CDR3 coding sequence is TGTGCCAGCAGCCCGGAGGGCCTCTACGAGCAGTACTTC.

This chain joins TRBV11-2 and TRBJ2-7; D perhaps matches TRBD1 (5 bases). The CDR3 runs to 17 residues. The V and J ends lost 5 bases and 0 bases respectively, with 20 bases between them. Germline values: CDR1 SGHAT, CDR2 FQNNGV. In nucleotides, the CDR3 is TGTGCCAGCAGCACAAACTACAGGACATCGAGCTCCTACGAGCAGTACTTC. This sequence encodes CASSTNYRTSSSYEQYF.

The CDR3 DNA follows: TGTGCCAGCAGCTTGGGACAGGGTGTGGAGCAGCCCCAGCATTTT. It codes for CASSLGQGVEQPQHF. The rearrangement uses TRBV5-6 and TRBJ1-5, with 7 positions matching TRBD1. The germline gives CDR1 SGHDT, CDR2 YYEEEE. This CDR3 is 15 amino acids long. The trim removed 0 bases at V and 7 bases at J, leaving 7 bases unmatched.

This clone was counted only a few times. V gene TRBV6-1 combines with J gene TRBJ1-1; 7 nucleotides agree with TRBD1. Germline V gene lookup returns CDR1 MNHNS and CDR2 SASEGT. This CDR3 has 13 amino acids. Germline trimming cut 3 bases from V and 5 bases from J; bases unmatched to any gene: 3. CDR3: CASSETGNTEAFF. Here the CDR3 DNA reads TGTGCCAGCAGTGAGACAGGGAATACTGAAGCTTTCTTT.

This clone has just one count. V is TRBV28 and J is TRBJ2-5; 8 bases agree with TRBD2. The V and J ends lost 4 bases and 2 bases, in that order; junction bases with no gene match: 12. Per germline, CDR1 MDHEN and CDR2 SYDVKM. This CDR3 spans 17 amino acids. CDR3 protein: CASSSPPSSGQQETQYF. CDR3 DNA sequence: TGTGCCAGCAGTTCCCCCCCATCTAGCGGGCAACAAGAGACCCAGTACTTC.

The CDR3 loop reads CASSSGADQPQHF. The CDR3 DNA reads TGCGCCAGCAGCAGCGGGGCAGATCAGCCCCAGCATTTT. The chain couples TRBV4-1 to TRBJ1-5; tentative D call: TRBD1 (5 bases). V shed 5 bases and J shed 5 bases, with 10 bases lying between them. Looked up from germline, CDR1 is MGHRA and CDR2 is YSYEKL. The CDR3 length is 13 residues.

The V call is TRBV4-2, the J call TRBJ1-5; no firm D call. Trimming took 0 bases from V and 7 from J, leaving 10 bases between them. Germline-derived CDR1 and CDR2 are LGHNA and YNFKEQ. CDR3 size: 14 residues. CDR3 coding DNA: TGTGCCAGCAGCCAAGATCCGGGGATGCAGCCCCAGCATTTT. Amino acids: CASSQDPGMQPQHF.

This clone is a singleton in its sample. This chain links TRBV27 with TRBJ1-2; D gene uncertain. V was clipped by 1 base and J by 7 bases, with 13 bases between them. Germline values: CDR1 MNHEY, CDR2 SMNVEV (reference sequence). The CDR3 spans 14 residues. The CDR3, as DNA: TGTGCCAGCAGTTTATATGGGCAGCTCAGTGGCTACACCTTC. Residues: CASSLYGQLSGYTF.

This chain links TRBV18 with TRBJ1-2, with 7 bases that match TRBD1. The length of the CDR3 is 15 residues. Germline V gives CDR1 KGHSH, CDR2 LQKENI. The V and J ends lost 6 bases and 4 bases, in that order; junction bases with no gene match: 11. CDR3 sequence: CASSLTRGQSYGYTF. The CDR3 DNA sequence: TGTGCCAGCTCCCTCACTCGGGGACAGAGCTATGGCTACACCTTC.

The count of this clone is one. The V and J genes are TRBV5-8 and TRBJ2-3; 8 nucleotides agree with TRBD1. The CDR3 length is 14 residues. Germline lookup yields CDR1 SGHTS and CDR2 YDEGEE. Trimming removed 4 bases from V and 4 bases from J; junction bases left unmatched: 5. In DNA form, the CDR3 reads TGTGCCAGCAGCGTTGTACAGGGGGCAGATACGCAGTATTTT. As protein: CASSVVQGADTQYF.

CDR3 in amino acids: CASSPSGGASYEQYF. In DNA form, the CDR3 reads TGTGCCAGCTCACCTAGCGGGGGAGCCTCCTACGAGCAGTACTTC. This chain connects TRBV18 to TRBJ2-7; the match to TRBD2 covers 9 bases. With 3 bases clipped from V and 0 bases from J, the junction kept 3 bases outside the gene matches. The CDR3 spans 15 residues. Germline CDR1 is KGHSH and CDR2 is LQKENI. The complete variable domain, with remaining parts taken from reference TRBV18 and TRBJ2-7, reads NAGVMQNPRHLVRRRGQEARLRCSPMKGHSHVYWYRQLPEEGLKFMVYLQKENIIDESGMPKERFSAEFPKEGPSILRIQQVVRGDSAAYFCASSPSGGASYEQYFGPGTRLTVT.

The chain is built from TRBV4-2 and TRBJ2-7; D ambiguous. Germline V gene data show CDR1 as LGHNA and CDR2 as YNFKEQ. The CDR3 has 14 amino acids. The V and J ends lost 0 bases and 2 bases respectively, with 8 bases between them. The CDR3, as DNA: TGTGCCAGCAGCCAAGAGGTGGCGGCCTACGAGCAGTACTTC. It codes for CASSQEVAAYEQYF.

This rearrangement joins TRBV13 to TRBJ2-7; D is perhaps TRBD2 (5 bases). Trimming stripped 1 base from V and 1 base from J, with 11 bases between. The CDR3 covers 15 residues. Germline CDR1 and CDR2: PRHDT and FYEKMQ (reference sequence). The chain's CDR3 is CASSLAGVRSYEQYF. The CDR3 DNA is TGTGCCAGCAGCTTAGCCGGGGTCCGATCCTACGAGCAGTACTTC.

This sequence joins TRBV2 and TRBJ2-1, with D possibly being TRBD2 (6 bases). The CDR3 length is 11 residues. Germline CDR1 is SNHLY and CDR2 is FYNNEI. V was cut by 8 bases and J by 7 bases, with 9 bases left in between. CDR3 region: CASWGDNEQFF. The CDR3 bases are TGTGCCAGCTGGGGGGATAATGAGCAGTTCTTC.

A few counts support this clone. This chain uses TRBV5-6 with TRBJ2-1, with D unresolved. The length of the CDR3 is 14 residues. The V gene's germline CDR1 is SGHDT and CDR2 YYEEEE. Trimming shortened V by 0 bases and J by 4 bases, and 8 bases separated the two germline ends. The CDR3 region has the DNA TGTGCCAGCAGCTTGGCGGAGCAATACAATGAGCAGTTCTTC. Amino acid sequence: CASSLAEQYNEQFF.

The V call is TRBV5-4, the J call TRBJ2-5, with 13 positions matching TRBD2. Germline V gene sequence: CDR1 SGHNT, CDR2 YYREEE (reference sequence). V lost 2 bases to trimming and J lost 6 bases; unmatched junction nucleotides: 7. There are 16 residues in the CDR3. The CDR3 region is CASSLMTSGGIKTQYF. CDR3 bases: TGTGCCAGCAGCTTAATGACTAGCGGGGGGATAAAGACCCAGTACTTC.

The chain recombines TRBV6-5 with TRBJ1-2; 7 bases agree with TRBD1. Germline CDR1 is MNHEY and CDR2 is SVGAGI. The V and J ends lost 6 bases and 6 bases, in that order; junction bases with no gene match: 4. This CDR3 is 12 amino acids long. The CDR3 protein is CASSGQVDGYTF. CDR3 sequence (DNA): TGTGCCAGCAGCGGACAGGTTGATGGCTACACCTTC.

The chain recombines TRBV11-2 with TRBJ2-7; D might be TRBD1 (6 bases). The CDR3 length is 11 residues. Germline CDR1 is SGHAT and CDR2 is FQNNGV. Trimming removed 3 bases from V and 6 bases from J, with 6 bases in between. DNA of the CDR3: TGTGCCAGCAGCTTCAGGGGCGAGCAGTACTTC. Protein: CASSFRGEQYF.

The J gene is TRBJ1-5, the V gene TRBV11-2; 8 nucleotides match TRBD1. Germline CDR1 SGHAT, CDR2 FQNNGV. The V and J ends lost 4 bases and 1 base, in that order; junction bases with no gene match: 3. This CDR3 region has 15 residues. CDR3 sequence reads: CASSSRTGSNQPQHF. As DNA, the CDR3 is TGTGCCAGCAGCTCCAGGACAGGGAGCAATCAGCCCCAGCATTTT.

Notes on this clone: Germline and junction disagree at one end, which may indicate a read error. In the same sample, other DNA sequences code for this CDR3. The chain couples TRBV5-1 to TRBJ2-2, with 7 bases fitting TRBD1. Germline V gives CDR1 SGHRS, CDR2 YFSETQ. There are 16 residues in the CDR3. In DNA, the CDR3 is TGCGCCAGCAGCTGGACGATTCAGGGGGACACTGGGGAGCTGTTTTTT. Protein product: CASSWTIQGDTGELFF.

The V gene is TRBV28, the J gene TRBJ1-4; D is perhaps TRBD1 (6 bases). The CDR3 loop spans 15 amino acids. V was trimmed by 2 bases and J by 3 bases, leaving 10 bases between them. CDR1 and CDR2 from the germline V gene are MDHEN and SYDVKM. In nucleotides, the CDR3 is TGTGCCAGCAGTTTAACAGGGTCCCCTAATGAAAAACTGTTTTTT. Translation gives CASSLTGSPNEKLFF. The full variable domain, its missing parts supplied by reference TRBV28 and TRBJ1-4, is DVKVTQSSRYLVKRTGEKVFLECVQDMDHENMFWYRQDPGLGLRLIYFSYDVKMKEKGDIPEGYSVSREKKERFSLILESASTNQTSMYLCASSLTGSPNEKLFFGSGTQLSVL.

The CDR3 nucleotides read TGTGCCAGCAGTTCCCCGGGGGAGACCCAGTACTTC. The encoded protein is CASSSPGETQYF. This chain links TRBV6-5 with TRBJ2-5; perhaps TRBD2 as D (5 bases). Germline V gene data show CDR1 as MNHEY and CDR2 as SVGAGI. There are 12 residues in the CDR3. V was clipped by 4 bases and J by 5 bases, with 8 bases between them.